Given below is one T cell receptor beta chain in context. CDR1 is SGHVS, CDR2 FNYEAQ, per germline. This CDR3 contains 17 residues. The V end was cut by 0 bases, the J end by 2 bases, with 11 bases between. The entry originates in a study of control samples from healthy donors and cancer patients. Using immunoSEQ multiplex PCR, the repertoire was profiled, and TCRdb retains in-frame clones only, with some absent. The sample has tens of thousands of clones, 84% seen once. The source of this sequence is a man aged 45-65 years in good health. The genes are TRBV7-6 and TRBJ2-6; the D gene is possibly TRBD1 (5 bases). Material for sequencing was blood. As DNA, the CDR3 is TGTGCCAGCAGCTTAGCGGGCAGGGCAGCTGGGGCCAACGTCCTGACTTTC. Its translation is CASSLAGRAAGANVLTF. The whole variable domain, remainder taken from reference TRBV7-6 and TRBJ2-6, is GAGVSQSPRYKVTKRGQDVALRCDPISGHVSLYWYRQALGQGPEFLTYFNYEAQQDKSGLPNDRFSAERPEGSISTLTIQRTEQRDSAMYRCASSLAGRAAGANVLTFGAGSRLTVL.